This T cell receptor beta chain was captured in a study of CD8 T cells in ankylosing spondylitis. TCRdb processed the 5' RACE reads anew with MiXCR; each CDR3 protein has one entry. The table includes about 110,000 distinct CDR3 sequences, under 30% detected once. The CDR3 runs to 15 residues. In germline, CDR1 is LGHDT, CDR2 YNNKEL (reference sequence). V was shortened by 0 bases and J by 7 bases, with 10 bases between the two germline ends. The specimen was synovial fluid, either unsorted or a sorted T cell fraction (not recorded which). This TCR was sampled from a male donor with ankylosing spondylitis. J is TRBJ1-6 and V is TRBV3-1; D possibly corresponds to TRBD1 (6 bases). CDR3 DNA sequence: TGTGCCAGCAGCCAAGAAGGACAGCCCAATTCACCCCTCCACTTT. It codes for CASSQEGQPNSPLHF.